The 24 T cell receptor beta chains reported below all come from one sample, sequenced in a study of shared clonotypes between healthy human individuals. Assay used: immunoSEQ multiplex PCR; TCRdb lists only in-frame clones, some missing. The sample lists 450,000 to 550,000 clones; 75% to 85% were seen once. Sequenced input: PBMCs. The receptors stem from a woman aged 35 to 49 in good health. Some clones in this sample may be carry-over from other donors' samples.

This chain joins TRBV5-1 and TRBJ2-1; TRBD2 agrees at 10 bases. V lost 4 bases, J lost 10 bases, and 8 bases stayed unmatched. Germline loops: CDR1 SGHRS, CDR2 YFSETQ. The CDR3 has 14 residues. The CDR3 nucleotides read TGCGCCAGCAGCCCCTCGGGACTAGCGAGCGAGCAGTTCTTC. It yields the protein CASSPSGLASEQFF.

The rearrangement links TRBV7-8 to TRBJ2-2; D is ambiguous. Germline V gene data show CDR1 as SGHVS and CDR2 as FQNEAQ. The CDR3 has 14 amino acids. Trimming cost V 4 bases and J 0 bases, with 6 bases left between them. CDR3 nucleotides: TGTGCCAGCAGCTCCCGCACGAACACCGGGGAGCTGTTTTTT. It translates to CASSSRTNTGELFF.

CDR3 sequence reads: CAWKRTDSYEQYF. The DNA of the CDR3 is TGTGCCTGGAAGAGAACGGACTCCTACGAGCAGTACTTC. This chain uses TRBV30 with TRBJ2-7; D gene uncertain. Germline V gene data show CDR1 as GTSNPN and CDR2 as SVGIG (reference sequence). This CDR3 is 13 amino acids long. V was cut by 4 bases and J by 0 bases, with 10 bases left in between.

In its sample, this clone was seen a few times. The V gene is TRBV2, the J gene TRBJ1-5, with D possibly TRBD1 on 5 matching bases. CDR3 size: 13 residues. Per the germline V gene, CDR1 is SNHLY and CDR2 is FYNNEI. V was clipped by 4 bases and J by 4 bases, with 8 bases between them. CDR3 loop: CASSGGLNQPQHF. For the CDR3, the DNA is TGTGCCAGCAGTGGGGGCCTTAATCAGCCCCAGCATTTT.

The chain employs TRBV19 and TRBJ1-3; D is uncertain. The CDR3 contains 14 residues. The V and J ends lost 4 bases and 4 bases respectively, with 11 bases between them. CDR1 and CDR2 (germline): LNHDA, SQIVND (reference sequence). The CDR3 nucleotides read TGTGCCAGTAGTAACGCAGGATTAGGAAACACCATATATTTT. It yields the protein CASSNAGLGNTIYF.

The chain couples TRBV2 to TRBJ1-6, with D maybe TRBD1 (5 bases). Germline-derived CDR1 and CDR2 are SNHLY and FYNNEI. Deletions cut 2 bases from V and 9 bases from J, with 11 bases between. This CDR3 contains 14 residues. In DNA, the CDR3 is TGTGCCAGCAGTGAATTCAGGGACGGTTCACCCCTCCACTTT. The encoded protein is CASSEFRDGSPLHF.

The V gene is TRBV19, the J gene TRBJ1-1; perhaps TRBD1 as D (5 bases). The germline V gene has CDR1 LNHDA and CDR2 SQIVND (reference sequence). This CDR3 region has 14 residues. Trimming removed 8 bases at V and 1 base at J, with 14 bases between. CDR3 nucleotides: TGTGCCAGTTTGTCAGGGCAAACGAACACTGAAGCTTTCTTT. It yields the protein CASLSGQTNTEAFF.

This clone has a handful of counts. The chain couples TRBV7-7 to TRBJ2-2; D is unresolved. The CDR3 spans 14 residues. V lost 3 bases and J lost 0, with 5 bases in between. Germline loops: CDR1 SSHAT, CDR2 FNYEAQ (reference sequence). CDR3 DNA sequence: TGTGCCAGCAGCTTCTCGGCGAACACCGGGGAGCTGTTTTTT. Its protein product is CASSFSANTGELFF.

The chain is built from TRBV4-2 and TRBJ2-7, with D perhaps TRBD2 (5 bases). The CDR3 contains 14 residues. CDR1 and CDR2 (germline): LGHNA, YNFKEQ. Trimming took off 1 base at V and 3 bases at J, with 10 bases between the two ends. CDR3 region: CASSQGPGSYEQYF. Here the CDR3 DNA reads TGTGCCAGCAGCCAAGGCCCGGGAAGCTACGAGCAGTACTTC.

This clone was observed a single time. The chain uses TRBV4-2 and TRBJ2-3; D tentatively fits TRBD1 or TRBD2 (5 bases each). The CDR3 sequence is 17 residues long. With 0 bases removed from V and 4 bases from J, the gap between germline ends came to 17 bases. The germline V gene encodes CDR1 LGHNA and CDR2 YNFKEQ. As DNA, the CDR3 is TGTGCCAGCAGCCAAGAGTCAGCGGTCGGGGCCCCAGATACGCAGTATTTT. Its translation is CASSQESAVGAPDTQYF.

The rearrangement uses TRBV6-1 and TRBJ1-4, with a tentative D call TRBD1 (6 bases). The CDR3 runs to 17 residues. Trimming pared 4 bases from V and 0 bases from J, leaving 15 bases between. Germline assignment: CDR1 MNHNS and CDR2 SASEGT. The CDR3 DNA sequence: TGTGCCAGCAGTGCCCAGGACAGAGAAGCAACTAATGAAAAACTGTTTTTT. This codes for CASSAQDREATNEKLFF.

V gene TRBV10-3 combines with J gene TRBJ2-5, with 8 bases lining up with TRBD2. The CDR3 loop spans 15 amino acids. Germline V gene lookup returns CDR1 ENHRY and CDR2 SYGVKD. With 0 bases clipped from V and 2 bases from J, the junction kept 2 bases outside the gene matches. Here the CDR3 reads CAISESSGGQETQYF. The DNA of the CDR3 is TGTGCCATCAGTGAGTCGAGCGGGGGTCAAGAGACCCAGTACTTC.

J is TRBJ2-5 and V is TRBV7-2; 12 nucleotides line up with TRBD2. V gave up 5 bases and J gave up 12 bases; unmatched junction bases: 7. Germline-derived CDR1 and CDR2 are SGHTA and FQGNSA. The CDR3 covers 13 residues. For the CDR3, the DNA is TGTGCCAGCAGCCTCCGGACTAGCGGGGCCAAGTACTTC. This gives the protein CASSLRTSGAKYF.

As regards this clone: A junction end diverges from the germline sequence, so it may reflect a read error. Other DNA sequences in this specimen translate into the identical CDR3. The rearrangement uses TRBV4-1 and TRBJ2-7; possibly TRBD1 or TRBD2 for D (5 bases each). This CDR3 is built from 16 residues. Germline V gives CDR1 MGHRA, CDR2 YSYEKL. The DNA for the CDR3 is TGCGCCAGCAGCCAAGTTGGGACGAGGAGCTCCTACGAACAGTACTTC. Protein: CASSQVGTRSSYEQYF.

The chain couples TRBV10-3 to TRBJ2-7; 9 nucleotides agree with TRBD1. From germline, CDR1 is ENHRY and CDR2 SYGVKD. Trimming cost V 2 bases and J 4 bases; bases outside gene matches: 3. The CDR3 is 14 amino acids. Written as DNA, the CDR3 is TGTGCCATCAGTGAGACAGGACAGGGGTACGAGCAGTACTTC. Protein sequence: CAISETGQGYEQYF.

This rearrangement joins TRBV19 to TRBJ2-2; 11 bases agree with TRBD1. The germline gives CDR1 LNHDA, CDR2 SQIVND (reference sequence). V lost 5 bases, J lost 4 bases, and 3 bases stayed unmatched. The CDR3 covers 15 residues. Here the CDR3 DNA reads TGTGCCAGTAGTCAGGGACAGGGGGGCACCGGGGAGCTGTTTTTT. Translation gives CASSQGQGGTGELFF.

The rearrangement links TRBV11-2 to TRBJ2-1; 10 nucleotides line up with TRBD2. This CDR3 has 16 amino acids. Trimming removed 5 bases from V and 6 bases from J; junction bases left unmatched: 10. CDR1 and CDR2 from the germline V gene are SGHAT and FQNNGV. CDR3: CASSGIAGGPINEQFF. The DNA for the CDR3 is TGTGCCAGCAGCGGAATAGCGGGAGGCCCCATCAATGAGCAGTTCTTC.

The DNA of the CDR3 is TGCAGCGGATCCGGGACAGGGGACAATGAGCAGTTCTTC. It is translated as CSGSGTGDNEQFF. The rearrangement links TRBV29-1 to TRBJ2-1; TRBD1 aligns across 10 bases. The CDR3 has 13 residues. V trimming: 7 bases; J trimming: 5 bases; junction bases outside the gene matches: 5. Looked up from germline, CDR1 is SQVTM and CDR2 is ANQGSEA.

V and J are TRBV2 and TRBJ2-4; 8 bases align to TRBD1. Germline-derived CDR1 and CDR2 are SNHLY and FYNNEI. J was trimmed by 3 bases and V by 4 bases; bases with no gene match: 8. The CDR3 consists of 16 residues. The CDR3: CASSGTGWGDKNIQYF. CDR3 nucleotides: TGTGCCAGCAGTGGGACAGGGTGGGGGGACAAAAACATTCAGTACTTC.

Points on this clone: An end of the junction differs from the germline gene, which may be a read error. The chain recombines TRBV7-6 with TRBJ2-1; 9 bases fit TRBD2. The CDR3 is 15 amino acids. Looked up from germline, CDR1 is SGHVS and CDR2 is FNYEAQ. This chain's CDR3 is CASSLAGPGLDEQFF. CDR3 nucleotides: TGTGCCAGCAGCCTAGCGGGACCCGGCCTCGATGAGCAGTTCTTC.

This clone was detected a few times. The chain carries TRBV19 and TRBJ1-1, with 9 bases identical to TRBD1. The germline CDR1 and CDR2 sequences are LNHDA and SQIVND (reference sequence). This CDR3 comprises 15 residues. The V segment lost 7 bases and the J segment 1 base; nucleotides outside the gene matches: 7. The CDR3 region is CASKPQDRGNTEAFF. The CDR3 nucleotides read TGTGCCAGTAAGCCCCAGGACAGGGGGAACACTGAAGCTTTCTTT.

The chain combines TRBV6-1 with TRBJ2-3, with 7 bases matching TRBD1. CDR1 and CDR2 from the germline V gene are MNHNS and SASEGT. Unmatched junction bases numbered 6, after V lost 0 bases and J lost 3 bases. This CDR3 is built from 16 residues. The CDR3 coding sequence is TGTGCCAGCAGTGAAGCGACAGGGCTGGGGACAGATACGCAGTATTTT. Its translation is CASSEATGLGTDTQYF.

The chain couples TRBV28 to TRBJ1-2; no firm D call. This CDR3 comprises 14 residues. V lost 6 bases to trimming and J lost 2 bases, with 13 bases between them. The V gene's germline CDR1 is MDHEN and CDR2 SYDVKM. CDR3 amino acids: CASSRPSENYGYTF. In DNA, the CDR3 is TGTGCCAGCAGCCGCCCTTCGGAAAACTATGGCTACACCTTC.

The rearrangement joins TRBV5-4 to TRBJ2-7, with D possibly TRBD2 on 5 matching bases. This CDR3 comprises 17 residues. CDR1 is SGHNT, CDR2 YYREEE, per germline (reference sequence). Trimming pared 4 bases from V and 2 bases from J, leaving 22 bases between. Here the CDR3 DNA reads TGTGCCAGCAGCCAAGACCAATCGGGGAAAACCACCTACGAGCAGTACTTC. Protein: CASSQDQSGKTTYEQYF.